This TCR beta chain originates from a study of blood T cell repertoires in COVID-19. Looking at the study overall: Whether acute or convalescent, the COVID-19 samples came from the United States, Italy and Spain. Sources were T cells, B-cell-depleted T cells, or PBMCs; the material itself was cDNA or gDNA.

Germline CDR1 reads SGDLS; CDR2 reads YYNGEE. Trimming took 8 bases from V and 0 from J, leaving 12 bases between them. The CDR3 runs 15 residues. The method was immunoSEQ multiplex PCR; TCRdb's version includes in-frame clones alone and lacks a portion of them. Counted here are some 95,000 clones, more than 70% occurring once; the ten biggest clones make up roughly 25%. The sample consisted of peripheral blood. V usage is TRBV9 and J usage is TRBJ2-6; the D gene is possibly TRBD2 (5 bases). The TCR sequence derives from a man in his 70s with acute or convalescent COVID-19. CDR3 in DNA: TGTGCCAGTAGCCTGGAGGACTCTGGGGCCAACGTCCTGACTTTC. This gives the protein CASSLEDSGANVLTF.